This T cell receptor beta chain was found in a study of graft-versus-host responses after intestinal transplantation. Study-wide context: Multivisceral, liver-intestinal, or isolated intestinal grafts went to recipients. Among the recipients, all got anti-thymocyte globulin induction and then tacrolimus and steroids for about 3 years. Study-wide results and limits: Early post-transplant HvG declines tracked with peak circulating GvH clone levels. GvH clones surfaced in recipient marrow, some emerging earlier in ileum or blood.

Produced via immunoSEQ multiplex PCR; TCRdb's table is partial and in-frame only. The data show roughly 29,000 clones, 70% to 90% seen once. The V gene lost 3 bases and the J gene lost 1 base, with 9 bases spanning the gap. From germline, CDR1 is SNHLY and CDR2 FYNNEI. This CDR3 has 14 amino acids. In regard to this clone: Antigen: not known.

The source material was PBMCs, sampled around 480 days after intestinal transplantation. This receptor was obtained from a human patient who received an intestinal transplant, so some T cells may come from the graft donor. This chain joins TRBV2 and TRBJ1-1; D may be TRBD1 (6 bases). DNA of the CDR3: TGTGCCAGCAGTGAGGGGGCCCCGAACACTGAAGCTTTCTTT. This sequence encodes CASSEGAPNTEAFF.